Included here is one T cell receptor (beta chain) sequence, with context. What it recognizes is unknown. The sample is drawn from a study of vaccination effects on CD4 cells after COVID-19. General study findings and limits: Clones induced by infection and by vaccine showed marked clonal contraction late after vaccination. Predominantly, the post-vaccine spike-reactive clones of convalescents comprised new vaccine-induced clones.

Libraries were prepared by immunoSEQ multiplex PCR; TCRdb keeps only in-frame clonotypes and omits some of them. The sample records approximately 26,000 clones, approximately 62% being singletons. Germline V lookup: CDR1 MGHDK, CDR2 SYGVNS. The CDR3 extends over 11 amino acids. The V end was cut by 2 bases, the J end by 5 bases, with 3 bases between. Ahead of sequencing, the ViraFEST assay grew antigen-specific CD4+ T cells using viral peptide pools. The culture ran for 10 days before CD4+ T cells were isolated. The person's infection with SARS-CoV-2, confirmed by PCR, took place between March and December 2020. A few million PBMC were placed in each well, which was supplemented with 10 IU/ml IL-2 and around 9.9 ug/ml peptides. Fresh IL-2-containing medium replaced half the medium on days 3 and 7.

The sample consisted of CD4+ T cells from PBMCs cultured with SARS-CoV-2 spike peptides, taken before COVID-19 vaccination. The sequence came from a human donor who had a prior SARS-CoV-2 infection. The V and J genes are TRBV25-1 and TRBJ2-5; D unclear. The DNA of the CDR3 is TGTGCCAGCAGTGAAACCGAGACCCAGTACTTC. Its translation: CASSETETQYF.